What follows are 23 T cell receptor beta chains derived from one specimen sequenced in a study of cytomegalovirus exposure and HLA in healthy donors. The PCR contained 60 Vbeta and 13 Jbeta primers. Sequencing used immunoSEQ multiplex PCR; TCRdb keeps in-frame clones, though not all of them. Among 180,000 or so clones, around 80% were seen once, and the ten largest hold under 1.5%. The sequenced sample consisted of PBMCs. The receptors were gathered from a girl aged 10-17 years in good health and CMV-seropositive.

The gene calls are TRBV2 and TRBJ2-1; D call uncertain. CDR1 is SNHLY, CDR2 FYNNEI, per germline. The V end was cut by 3 bases, the J end by 13 bases, with 10 bases between. There are 11 residues in the CDR3. The CDR3 loop reads CASSDRLVQFF. The CDR3 DNA reads as TGTGCCAGCAGTGATCGTCTAGTCCAGTTCTTC.

This clone showed up just once. V and J are TRBV5-1 and TRBJ2-1; 9 positions match TRBD2. Germline values: CDR1 SGHRS, CDR2 YFSETQ. Trimming cost V 1 base and J 4 bases; bases outside gene matches: 6. The CDR3 runs to 16 residues. The CDR3 sequence is CASSLSASGMYNEQFF. CDR3 sequence (DNA): TGCGCCAGCAGCTTGTCGGCTAGCGGGATGTACAATGAGCAGTTCTTC.

The rearrangement joins TRBV15 to TRBJ2-2, with 9 positions matching TRBD2. The CDR3 has 15 amino acids. The V segment lost 0 bases and the J segment 9 bases; nucleotides outside the gene matches: 5. Germline V lookup: CDR1 LNHNV, CDR2 YYDKDF (reference sequence). CDR3 nucleotides: TGTGCCACCAGCAGAGAATTTAGCGGGAGCAGGGAGCTGTTTTTT. This sequence encodes CATSREFSGSRELFF.

In its sample, this clone is medium-sized. CDR3 sequence reads: CASSPFTGTGYGYTF. CDR3 DNA: TGTGCCAGCAGCCCTTTTACCGGGACAGGGTACGGCTACACCTTC. The chain recombines TRBV6-5 with TRBJ1-2; 9 bases agree with TRBD1. With V trimmed by 6 bases and J by 8 bases, 13 bases remained unmatched. CDR1 and CDR2 from the germline V gene are MNHEY and SVGAGI. This CDR3 contains 15 residues.

The V and J genes are TRBV11-2 and TRBJ2-7; the match to TRBD2 covers 7 bases. The CDR3 has 14 residues. From germline, CDR1 is SGHAT and CDR2 FQNNGV. Unmatched junction bases numbered 7, after V lost 2 bases and J lost 6 bases. The CDR3 spells CASSLWDYLLEQYF. The CDR3 DNA follows: TGTGCCAGCAGCTTATGGGACTACCTCCTCGAGCAGTACTTC.

The rearrangement links TRBV27 to TRBJ2-7; possible D gene TRBD2, 6 bases. The germline V gene encodes CDR1 MNHEY and CDR2 SMNVEV (reference sequence). This CDR3 has 13 residues. The V gene lost 4 bases and the J gene lost 4 bases, with 11 bases spanning the gap. The CDR3 loop reads CASSWGDRYEQYF. CDR3 bases: TGTGCCAGCAGTTGGGGGGATAGGTACGAGCAGTACTTC.

This clone was observed a single time. The chain uses TRBV30 and TRBJ1-4; D is possibly TRBD1 (5 bases). V lost 2 bases to trimming and J lost 3 bases, with 10 bases between them. Looked up from germline, CDR1 is GTSNPN and CDR2 is SVGIG (reference sequence). The CDR3 contains 14 residues. As DNA, the CDR3 is TGTGCCTGGAGTAGGGGCACAGCTAATGAAAAACTGTTTTTT. Translated, it gives CAWSRGTANEKLFF.

This chain joins TRBV7-3 and TRBJ2-1, with D tentatively TRBD2 (5 bases). This CDR3 spans 15 amino acids. Per the germline V gene, CDR1 is SGHTA and CDR2 is FQGTGA. Trimming stripped 0 bases from V and 6 bases from J, with 12 bases between. CDR3 in amino acids: CASSLTKGRGNEQFF. The CDR3 DNA sequence: TGTGCCAGCAGCTTAACGAAAGGACGGGGCAATGAGCAGTTCTTC.

The chain employs TRBV7-6 and TRBJ1-2, with D unclear. CDR1 and CDR2 from the germline V gene are SGHVS and FNYEAQ. The CDR3 contains 13 residues. Trimming shortened V by 2 bases and J by 7 bases, and 11 bases separated the two germline ends. CDR3 DNA: TGTGCCAGCAGCTTAACCCAGTCTGGTGGCTACACCTTC. It is translated as CASSLTQSGGYTF.

This chain uses TRBV4-1 with TRBJ2-1; no clear D. Germline values: CDR1 MGHRA, CDR2 YSYEKL. Trimming pared 5 bases from V and 4 bases from J, leaving 12 bases between. CDR3 length equals 14 residues. CDR3 sequence (DNA): TGCGCCAGCAGCTCCATTCAGGTTTACAATGAGCAGTTCTTC. Amino acid sequence: CASSSIQVYNEQFF.

This chain uses TRBV7-8 with TRBJ2-1; the match to TRBD2 covers 7 bases. The ends lost 7 bases at V and 5 bases at J; junction bases unmatched: 5. CDR1 SGHVS and CDR2 FQNEAQ come from the germline V gene. The CDR3 contains 13 residues. The CDR3 sequence: CASNRREDNEQFF. DNA of the CDR3: TGTGCCAGCAACCGCCGGGAGGACAATGAGCAGTTCTTC.

The rearrangement links TRBV5-6 to TRBJ1-2; 8 bases map to TRBD1. The trim removed 4 bases at V and 2 bases at J, leaving 1 base unmatched. CDR1 SGHDT and CDR2 YYEEEE come from the germline V gene. The CDR3 covers 13 residues. CDR3 sequence: CASSGDRNYGYTF. Here the CDR3 DNA reads TGTGCCAGCAGCGGGGACAGGAACTATGGCTACACCTTC.

The V gene is TRBV5-1, the J gene TRBJ1-2; tentative D call: TRBD1 (5 bases). From germline, CDR1 is SGHRS and CDR2 YFSETQ. This CDR3 spans 14 amino acids. The V gene lost 3 bases and the J gene lost 0 bases, with 9 bases spanning the gap. This chain's CDR3 is CASSSRDSNYGYTF. In nucleotides, the CDR3 is TGCGCCAGCAGCTCCAGGGACTCTAACTATGGCTACACCTTC.

The rearrangement links TRBV4-1 to TRBJ2-7, with 11 nucleotides matching TRBD2. This CDR3 is 17 amino acids long. J was trimmed by 2 bases and V by 3 bases; bases with no gene match: 9. Germline V gene lookup returns CDR1 MGHRA and CDR2 YSYEKL. This CDR3 reads CASSQVAGTSGAYEQYF. The CDR3 DNA reads TGCGCCAGCAGCCAGGTCGCCGGGACTAGCGGTGCCTACGAGCAGTACTTC.

This clone was detected a few times. The chain joins TRBV6-1 to TRBJ1-1; possibly TRBD1 for D (5 bases). The V gene's germline CDR1 is MNHNS and CDR2 SASEGT. Trimming removed 2 bases at V and 5 bases at J, with 12 bases between. The CDR3 has 14 residues. CDR3 sequence: CASSEQGQGTEAFF. CDR3 sequence (DNA): TGTGCCAGCAGTGAACAGGGTCAAGGTACTGAAGCTTTCTTT.

This chain links TRBV5-4 with TRBJ1-2; 9 bases are a match to TRBD1. V was clipped by 2 bases and J by 7 bases; unmatched bases: 12. The CDR3 totals 16 residues. The germline V gene encodes CDR1 SGHNT and CDR2 YYREEE (reference sequence). The CDR3 spells CASSFPPGQGLGGYTF. The CDR3 nucleotides read TGTGCCAGCAGCTTCCCCCCGGGACAGGGACTAGGTGGCTACACCTTC.

The CDR3 DNA reads as TGTGCCAGCAGCTCAAAACCGGGTAGTGGTGAGCAGTTCTTC. This sequence encodes CASSSKPGSGEQFF. This sequence joins TRBV7-9 and TRBJ2-1; the D is unclear. CDR1 and CDR2 (germline): SEHNR, FQNEAQ (reference sequence). V lost 4 bases, J lost 9 bases, and 16 bases lay in between. The CDR3 covers 14 residues.

V gene TRBV11-2 combines with J gene TRBJ1-3; no clear D. V was shortened by 0 bases and J by 11 bases, with 11 bases between the two germline ends. The V gene's germline CDR1 is SGHAT and CDR2 FQNNGV. This CDR3 has 13 residues. The CDR3 DNA sequence: TGTGCCAGCAGCTTAGATCAAGGGAGGGCCATATATTTT. Encoded protein: CASSLDQGRAIYF. Combining the CDR3 with reference TRBV11-2 and TRBJ1-3 gives the whole variable domain EAGVAQSPRYKIIEKRQSVAFWCNPISGHATLYWYQQILGQGPKLLIQFQNNGVVDDSQLPKDRFSAERLKGVDSTLKIQPAKLEDSAVYLCASSLDQGRAIYFGEGSWLTVV.

V usage is TRBV18 and J usage is TRBJ2-5; TRBD1 matches at 8 bases. The last part of the DNA fits TRBJ2-7 better; the J call may be wrong. This CDR3 comprises 18 residues. Germline V CDR1 and CDR2: KGHSH, LQKENI. Written as DNA, the CDR3 is TGTGCCAGCTCACCGGAGCCGAAATTGGGACAGGTTATGTACGAGCAGTACTTC. It specifies CASSPEPKLGQVMYEQYF.

The chain recombines TRBV5-4 with TRBJ2-7; D perhaps matches TRBD1 (5 bases). V was clipped by 0 bases and J by 7 bases, with 14 bases between them. The CDR3 totals 14 residues. CDR1 and CDR2 (germline): SGHNT, YYREEE (reference sequence). DNA of the CDR3: TGTGCCAGCAGCTTGGAATCTGGGGCGCGGGAGCAGTACTTC. Translation gives CASSLESGAREQYF.

J is TRBJ1-3 and V is TRBV29-1; 7 bases align to TRBD1. Germline lookup yields CDR1 SQVTM and CDR2 ANQGSEA. The J segment lost 0 bases and the V segment lost 3 bases, leaving 2 bases of the junction unmatched. This CDR3 region has 14 residues. CDR3 nucleotides: TGCAGCGTTGATGACAGGGACTCTGGAAACACCATATATTTT. Its protein product is CSVDDRDSGNTIYF.

The chain carries TRBV7-9 and TRBJ2-5; 9 bases map to TRBD1. This CDR3 is 14 amino acids long. Germline lookup yields CDR1 SEHNR and CDR2 FQNEAQ (reference sequence). After removal of 4 bases from V and 3 bases from J, the junction contained 3 bases not matched to a gene. In nucleotides, the CDR3 is TGTGCCAGCAGCTCCTGGGACAGGGAAGAGACCCAGTACTTC. Protein sequence: CASSSWDREETQYF.

The chain combines TRBV5-6 with TRBJ2-5; possible D gene TRBD1, 5 bases. Trimming removed 0 bases at V and 2 bases at J, with 8 bases between. This CDR3 region has 14 residues. Germline V CDR1 and CDR2: SGHDT, YYEEEE. The CDR3 sequence: CASSLVDRQETQYF. In DNA form, the CDR3 reads TGTGCCAGCAGCTTGGTCGACAGACAAGAGACCCAGTACTTC.